One and the same sample provided the 15 T cell receptor beta chains below, sequenced in a study of T cell responses to AZD1222 COVID-19 vaccine. Only in-frame clones appear in the TCRdb table, and some are missing; sequencing was by immunoSEQ multiplex PCR. The data hold around 78,000 clones, with just over 90% observed a single time. Sequenced here: peripheral blood, sampled 28 days after the second AZD1222 dose. These receptors were taken from an adult who received the AZD1222 COVID-19 vaccine.

The CDR3 is CASSPNLQGEGTEAFF. The DNA of the CDR3 is TGTGCCAGCTCACCAAATCTACAGGGTGAAGGCACTGAAGCTTTCTTT. The chain joins TRBV18 to TRBJ1-1, with a tentative D call TRBD1 (6 bases). CDR3 length: 16 amino acids. Trimming took 2 bases from V and 4 from J, leaving 17 bases between them. Looked up from germline, CDR1 is KGHSH and CDR2 is LQKENI.

The gene calls are TRBV7-9 and TRBJ2-1, with a tentative D call TRBD1 (6 bases). Germline CDR1 and CDR2: SEHNR and FQNEAQ (reference sequence). The CDR3 sequence is 14 residues long. V was trimmed by 5 bases and J by 10 bases, leaving 18 bases between them. The DNA of the CDR3 is TGTGCCAGCAGCCTAGTCCCTTCTACAGGGGAGCAGTTCTTC. Its protein product is CASSLVPSTGEQFF.

The rearrangement uses TRBV10-3 and TRBJ1-5, with TRBD1 matching over 9 bases. CDR3 length: 15 residues. V gave up 2 bases and J gave up 3 bases; unmatched junction bases: 2. CDR1 is ENHRY and CDR2 is SYGVKD in the germline V gene. CDR3 amino acids: CAISEGTGPNQPQHF. CDR3 nucleotide sequence: TGTGCCATCAGTGAGGGGACAGGGCCCAATCAGCCCCAGCATTTT.

This clone was seen a few times. J is TRBJ1-3 and V is TRBV29-1, with TRBD1 matching 9 bases. The CDR3 extends over 13 amino acids. The germline V gene encodes CDR1 SQVTM and CDR2 ANQGSEA. V trimming: 6 bases; J trimming: 4 bases; junction bases outside the gene matches: 4. The CDR3 region has the DNA TGCAGCGTACAGGGGGCCTCCGGAAACACCATATATTTT. Encoded protein: CSVQGASGNTIYF.

The CDR3: CASSLDLVGTEAFF. CDR3 nucleotides: TGTGCCAGCAGCTTAGATCTCGTGGGCACTGAAGCTTTCTTT. The chain uses TRBV11-2 and TRBJ1-1; the D is unclear. The V gene lost 0 bases and the J gene lost 4 bases, with 9 bases spanning the gap. This CDR3 contains 14 residues. Germline CDR1 and CDR2: SGHAT and FQNNGV. The variable domain in full, with the rest retrieved from reference TRBV11-2 and TRBJ1-1, is EAGVAQSPRYKIIEKRQSVAFWCNPISGHATLYWYQQILGQGPKLLIQFQNNGVVDDSQLPKDRFSAERLKGVDSTLKIQPAKLEDSAVYLCASSLDLVGTEAFFGQGTRLTVV.

This rearrangement joins TRBV12-3 or TRBV12-4 to TRBJ2-7; D ambiguous. V was pared by 5 bases and J by 5 bases, with 4 bases between. This CDR3 contains 10 residues. CDR3 bases: TGTGCCAGCAGTAGTGACGAGCAGTACTTC. Its translation: CASSSDEQYF.

The chain couples TRBV29-1 to TRBJ2-6; D gene uncertain. The CDR3 runs to 17 residues. Looked up from germline, CDR1 is SQVTM and CDR2 is ANQGSEA. V lost 4 bases to trimming and J lost 0 bases, with 16 bases between them. The CDR3 coding sequence is TGCAGCGTTGTCGGCGGATTCCGACCCTCTGGGGCCAACGTCCTGACTTTC. This gives the protein CSVVGGFRPSGANVLTF.

This rearrangement joins TRBV7-2 to TRBJ2-1, with 8 bases fitting TRBD2. This CDR3 is 14 amino acids long. V was pared by 2 bases and J by 6 bases, with 3 bases of the junction left unmatched. Germline V CDR1 and CDR2: SGHTA, FQGNSA. This CDR3 reads CASSLNAGGNEQFF. The CDR3 nucleotides are TGTGCCAGCAGCTTAAACGCGGGAGGCAATGAGCAGTTCTTC. The whole variable domain, remainder taken from reference TRBV7-2 and TRBJ2-1, is GAGVSQSPSNKVTEKGKDVELRCDPISGHTALYWYRQSLGQGLEFLIYFQGNSAPDKSGLPSDRFSAERTGGSVSTLTIQRTQQEDSAVYLCASSLNAGGNEQFFGPGTRLTVL.

The chain couples TRBV30 to TRBJ1-1, with 7 nucleotides matching TRBD1. From germline, CDR1 is GTSNPN and CDR2 SVGIG (reference sequence). The CDR3 totals 14 residues. The V gene end was trimmed by 3 bases and the J gene end by 7 bases; junction bases not matched to a gene: 11. CDR3 protein: CAWRLTGAGFEAFF. CDR3 DNA sequence: TGTGCCTGGAGGCTTACAGGGGCCGGATTTGAAGCTTTCTTT. Together with reference TRBV30 and TRBJ1-1, the CDR3 gives the full variable domain: SQTIHQWPATLVQPVGSPLSLECTVEGTSNPNLYWYRQAAGRGLQLLFYSVGIGQISSEVPQNLSASRPQDRQFILSSKKLLLSDSGFYLCAWRLTGAGFEAFFGQGTRLTVV.

V usage is TRBV29-1 and J usage is TRBJ1-2; the match to TRBD1 covers 10 bases. Per the germline V gene, CDR1 is SQVTM and CDR2 is ANQGSEA. The ends lost 5 bases at V and 1 base at J; junction bases unmatched: 7. The CDR3 totals 15 residues. The CDR3 DNA follows: TGCAGCGTTCCGGGACAGGGGTCTTTTAACTATGGCTACACCTTC. Translated, it gives CSVPGQGSFNYGYTF.

The chain employs TRBV5-1 and TRBJ2-3; 8 positions agree with TRBD2. The germline gives CDR1 SGHRS, CDR2 YFSETQ. Trimming took 4 bases from V and 6 from J; bases not matched to a gene: 7. This CDR3 region has 14 residues. CDR3 loop: CASSPSGGADTQYF. The DNA for the CDR3 is TGCGCCAGCAGCCCCAGCGGGGGTGCGGATACGCAGTATTTT.

This clone was counted a few times. V gene TRBV2 combines with J gene TRBJ2-3, with 15 positions matching TRBD2. The CDR3 contains 16 residues. Germline assignment: CDR1 SNHLY and CDR2 FYNNEI. Trimming removed 5 bases from V and 5 bases from J; junction bases left unmatched: 5. The CDR3, as DNA: TGTGCCAGCAGTCTACCGGGACTAGCGGGGGGAGATACGCAGTATTTT. Its protein is CASSLPGLAGGDTQYF.

V and J are TRBV7-3 and TRBJ2-3; D ambiguous. The CDR3 is made up of 17 amino acids. Germline lookup yields CDR1 SGHTA and CDR2 FQGTGA. V lost 4 bases to trimming and J lost 5 bases, with 22 bases between them. This chain's CDR3 is CASSSVGRAQEGDTQYF. The CDR3 coding sequence is TGTGCCAGCAGCTCCGTCGGACGGGCTCAGGAAGGAGATACGCAGTATTTT.

The V and J genes are TRBV29-1 and TRBJ1-2; D is unclear. In germline, CDR1 is SQVTM, CDR2 ANQGSEA. Trimming removed 4 bases from V and 4 bases from J, with 19 bases in between. This CDR3 region has 15 residues. CDR3 nucleotides: TGCAGCGTTGGAAAGCCAGCGTCAAGCCTCTATGGCTACACCTTC. Amino acid sequence: CSVGKPASSLYGYTF.

The chain links TRBV10-3 to TRBJ2-7; D might be TRBD1 (5 bases). Trimming left V 3 bases short and J 4 bases short, with 13 bases between. The CDR3 spans 14 residues. Germline-derived CDR1 and CDR2 are ENHRY and SYGVKD. The CDR3 region is CAISDSRAQYEQYF. The CDR3 DNA is TGTGCCATCAGTGATTCCAGGGCGCAATACGAGCAGTACTTC.